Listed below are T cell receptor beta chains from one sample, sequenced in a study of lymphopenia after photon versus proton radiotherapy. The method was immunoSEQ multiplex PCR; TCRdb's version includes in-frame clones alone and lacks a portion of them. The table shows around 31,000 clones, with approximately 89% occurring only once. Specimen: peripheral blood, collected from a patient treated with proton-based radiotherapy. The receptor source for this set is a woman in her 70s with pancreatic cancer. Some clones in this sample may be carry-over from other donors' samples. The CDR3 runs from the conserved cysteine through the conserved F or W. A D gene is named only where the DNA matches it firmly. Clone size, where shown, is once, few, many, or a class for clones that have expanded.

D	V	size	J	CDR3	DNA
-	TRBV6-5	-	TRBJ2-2	CASSYKGVNTGELFF	TGTGCCAGCAGTTATAAGGGGGTTAACACCGGGGAGCTGTTTTTT
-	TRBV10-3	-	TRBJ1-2	CAITGDSYYGYTF	TGTGCCATCACAGGGGACTCCTACTATGGCTACACCTTC
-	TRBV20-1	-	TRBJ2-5	CSAQDQETQYF	TGCAGTGCCCAAGATCAAGAGACCCAGTACTTC
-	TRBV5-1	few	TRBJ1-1	CASRRDAWNTEAFF	TGCGCCAGCAGGCGTGACGCGTGGAACACTGAAGCTTTCTTT
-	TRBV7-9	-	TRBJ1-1	CASSFGTFTEAFF	TGTGCCAGCAGCTTTGGGACCTTCACTGAAGCTTTCTTT
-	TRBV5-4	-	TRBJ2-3	CASSLGEGNTQYF	TGTGCCAGCAGCTTGGGTGAGGGGAATACGCAGTATTTT
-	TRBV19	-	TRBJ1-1	CASSIVGGGTEAFF	TGTGCCAGTAGTATAGTAGGGGGGGGCACTGAAGCTTTCTTT
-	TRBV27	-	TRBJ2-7	CASSSVSGTEQYF	TGTGCCAGCAGTTCTGTGTCAGGGACCGAGCAGTACTTC
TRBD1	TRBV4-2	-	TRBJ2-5	CASSHGTGEETQYF	TGTGCCAGCAGCCACGGGACAGGTGAAGAGACCCAGTACTTC
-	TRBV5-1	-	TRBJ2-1	CASSFEGRWDNEQFF	TGCGCCAGCAGCTTCGAGGGGAGATGGGACAATGAGCAGTTCTTC
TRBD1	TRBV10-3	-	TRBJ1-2	CAISGDRNYGYTF	TGTGCCATCAGTGGGGACAGGAACTATGGCTACACCTTC
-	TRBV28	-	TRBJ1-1	CASSVNRVGAFF	TGTGCCAGCAGCGTTAACAGGGTCGGAGCTTTCTTT
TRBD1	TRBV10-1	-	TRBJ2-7	CASSPGQPPYEQYF	TGCGCCAGCAGTCCGGGACAGCCCCCTTACGAGCAGTACTTC
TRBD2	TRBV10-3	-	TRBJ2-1	CAISDTLAGGSNEQFF	TGTGCCATCAGTGATACACTAGCGGGAGGATCCAATGAGCAGTTCTTC
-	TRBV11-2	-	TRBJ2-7	CASSLVRSWSSYEQYF	TGTGCCAGCAGCTTAGTGCGTAGCTGGAGCTCCTACGAGCAGTACTTC
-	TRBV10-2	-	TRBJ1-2	CASSEGGGSDGYTF	TGCGCCAGCAGTGAGGGGGGGGGATCCGATGGCTACACCTTC
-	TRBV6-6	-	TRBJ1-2	CASSYDGYTF	TGTGCCAGCAGTTATGATGGCTACACCTTC
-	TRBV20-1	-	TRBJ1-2	CSALVYGYTF	TGCAGTGCTCTAGTCTATGGCTACACCTTC
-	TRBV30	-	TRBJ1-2	CAWTRQATNYGYTF	TGTGCCTGGACTCGGCAGGCCACTAACTATGGCTACACCTTC
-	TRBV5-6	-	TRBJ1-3	CASSLGFTGNTIYF	TGTGCCAGCAGCTTGGGGTTTACTGGAAACACCATATATTTT
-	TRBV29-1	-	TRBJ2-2	CSVEGSTGELFF	TGCAGCGTTGAAGGGTCCACCGGGGAGCTGTTTTTT
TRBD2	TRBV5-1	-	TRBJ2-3	CASSGQLAGADTQYF	TGCGCCAGCAGCGGCCAACTAGCGGGCGCAGATACGCAGTATTTT
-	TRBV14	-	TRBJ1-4	CASSQQQLNEKLFF	TGTGCCAGCAGCCAACAACAGCTTAATGAAAAACTGTTTTTT
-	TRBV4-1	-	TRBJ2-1	CASSQFLMYGYNEQFF	TGCGCCAGCAGCCAATTCTTGATGTACGGTTACAATGAGCAGTTCTTC
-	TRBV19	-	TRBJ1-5	CASSDGDNQPQHF	TGTGCCAGTAGTGACGGAGACAATCAGCCCCAGCATTTT
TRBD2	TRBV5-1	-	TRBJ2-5	CASSSLAGGETQYF	TGCGCCAGCAGTTCCCTAGCGGGCGGGGAGACCCAGTACTTC
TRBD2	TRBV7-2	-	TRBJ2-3	CASSLGTSGYTQYF	TGTGCCAGCAGCTTGGGGACTAGCGGCTATACGCAGTATTTT
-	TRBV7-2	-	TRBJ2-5	CASSLDLAPPYF	TGTGCCAGCAGCTTAGACCTAGCTCCCCCGTACTTC
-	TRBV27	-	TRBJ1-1	CASRPWSERMNTEAFF	TGTGCCAGCCGCCCCTGGTCGGAGCGCATGAACACTGAAGCTTTCTTT
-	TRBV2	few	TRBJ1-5	CASRALSNQPQHF	TGTGCCAGCAGGGCTCTTAGCAATCAGCCCCAGCATTTT
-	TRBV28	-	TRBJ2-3	CASRDGATDTQYF	TGTGCCAGCAGGGACGGAGCCACAGATACGCAGTATTTT
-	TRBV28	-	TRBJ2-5	CASSSYRAETQYF	TGTGCCAGCAGTTCTTACAGGGCGGAGACCCAGTACTTC
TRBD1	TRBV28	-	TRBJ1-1	CASREGGRTEAFF	TGTGCCAGCAGAGAAGGGGGCAGAACTGAAGCTTTCTTT
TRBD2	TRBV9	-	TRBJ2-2	CASSVIGLAGEVTNTGELFF	TGTGCCAGCAGCGTTATCGGACTAGCGGGAGAAGTGACTAACACCGGGGAGCTGTTTTTT
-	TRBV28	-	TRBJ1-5	CASSFPGFGNQPQHF	TGTGCCAGCAGTTTTCCCGGGTTTGGGAATCAGCCCCAGCATTTT
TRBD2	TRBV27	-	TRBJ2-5	CATGVLAGGETQYF	TGTGCCACCGGAGTACTAGCGGGTGGAGAGACCCAGTACTTC
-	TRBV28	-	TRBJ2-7	CASRRQPSSYEQYF	TGTGCCAGCAGAAGACAACCTTCTTCCTACGAGCAGTACTTC
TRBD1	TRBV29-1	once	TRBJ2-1	CSVGQGDNEQFF	TGCAGCGTCGGACAGGGCGACAATGAGCAGTTCTTC
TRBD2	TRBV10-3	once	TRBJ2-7	CAISESPSGRSSYEQYF	TGTGCCATCAGTGAAAGCCCTAGCGGGAGGTCCTCCTACGAGCAGTACTTC
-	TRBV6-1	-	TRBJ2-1	CASSEAPRGGYNEQFF	TGTGCCAGCAGTGAAGCGCCCAGGGGCGGGTACAATGAGCAGTTCTTC
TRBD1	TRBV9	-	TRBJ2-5	CASSARGRGYETQYF	TGTGCCAGCAGCGCTAGGGGCAGGGGGTATGAGACCCAGTACTTC
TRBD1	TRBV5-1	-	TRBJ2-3	CASSRWTGELSTPGTDTQYF	TGCGCCAGCAGCCGGTGGACAGGGGAATTGTCCACCCCGGGCACAGATACGCAGTATTTT
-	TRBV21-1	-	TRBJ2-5	CASSVLAGEARSQYF	TGTGCCAGCAGCGTGCTAGCGGGAGAGGCCCGCTCCCAGTACTTC
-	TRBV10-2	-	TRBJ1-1	CASSRQWRTEAFF	TGCGCCAGCAGTAGACAGTGGCGAACTGAAGCTTTCTTT
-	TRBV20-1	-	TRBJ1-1	CSVNEAFF	TGCAGTGTTAATGAAGCTTTCTTT
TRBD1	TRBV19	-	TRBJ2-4	CASSGGQGGNIQYF	TGTGCCAGTAGTGGAGGACAGGGGGGAAACATTCAGTACTTC
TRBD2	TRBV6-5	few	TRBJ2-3	CASRIAGGLDTQYF	TGTGCCAGCAGGATAGCGGGAGGGTTGGATACGCAGTATTTT
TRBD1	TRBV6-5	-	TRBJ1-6	CASRRTGDSSPLHF	TGTGCCAGCCGACGGACAGGGGATAGTTCACCCCTCCACTTT
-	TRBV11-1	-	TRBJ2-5	CASSLPREETQYF	TGTGCCAGCAGCTTACCCAGGGAAGAGACCCAGTACTTC
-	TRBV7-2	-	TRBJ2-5	CASSHPAGRETQYF	TGTGCCAGCAGCCACCCGGCGGGCCGGGAGACCCAGTACTTC